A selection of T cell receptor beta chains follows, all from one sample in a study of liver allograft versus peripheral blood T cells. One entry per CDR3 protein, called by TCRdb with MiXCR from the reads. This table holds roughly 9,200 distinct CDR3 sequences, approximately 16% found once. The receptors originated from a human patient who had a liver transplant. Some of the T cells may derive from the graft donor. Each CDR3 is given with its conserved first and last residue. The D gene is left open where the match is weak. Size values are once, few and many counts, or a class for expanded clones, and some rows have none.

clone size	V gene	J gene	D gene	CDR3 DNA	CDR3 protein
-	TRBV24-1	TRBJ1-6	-	TGTGCCACCAGCCTTAATAATTCACCCCTCCACTTT	CATSLNNSPLHF
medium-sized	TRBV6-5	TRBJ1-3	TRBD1	TGTGCCAGCAGTTACTCGCCCACAGGGGCGCGGAACACCATATATTTT	CASSYSPTGARNTIYF
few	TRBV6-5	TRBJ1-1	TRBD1	TGTGCCAGCATCCAGACAGGGTGGGGCACTGAAGCTTTCTTT	CASIQTGWGTEAFF
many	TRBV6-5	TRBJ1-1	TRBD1	TGTGCCAGCAGTCCCGGGGACAGGGGCACTGAAGCTTTCTTT	CASSPGDRGTEAFF
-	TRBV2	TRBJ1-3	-	TGTGCCAGCAGTGGGGCGACGGGAAACACCATATATTTT	CASSGATGNTIYF
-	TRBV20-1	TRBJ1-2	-	TGCAGTGCTAGTCAAGGGGGAGACACGGTAGGGGGCTACACCTTC	CSASQGGDTVGGYTF
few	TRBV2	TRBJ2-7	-	TGTGCCAGCAGTGAAATAGGCCGGTTGGCGCAGTACTTC	CASSEIGRLAQYF
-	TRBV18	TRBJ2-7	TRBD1	TGTGCCAGCTCAGGGGGACAGGGTGCGAACGAGCAGTACTTC	CASSGGQGANEQYF
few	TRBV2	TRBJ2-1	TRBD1	TGTGCCAGCACGGGACAGGGGATGAATGAGCAGTTCTTC	CASTGQGMNEQFF
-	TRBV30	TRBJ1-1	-	TGTGCCTGGAGTGTACTTTCCACTGAAGCTTTCTTT	CAWSVLSTEAFF